A single sample gave rise to the 20 T cell receptor beta chains below, sequenced in a study of STAT3 mutations in large granular lymphocyte leukemia. Their antigen targets remain unknown. Here immunoSEQ multiplex PCR was the method, and the copy in TCRdb shows in-frame clones only, minus some. The sample lists more than 10,000 clones; over 70% were seen once. Study-wide results and caveats: In T-cell large granular lymphocyte leukemia, about half of patients showed multiple immunodominant subclonotypes.

Sequencing used peripheral blood mononuclear cells. The receptors originated from a man aged 55 to 69 with T-cell large granular lymphocyte leukemia. Some clones in this sample may be carry-over from other donors' samples.

The chain is built from TRBV28 and TRBJ1-5, with D possibly TRBD1 on 5 matching bases. CDR1 and CDR2 from the germline V gene are MDHEN and SYDVKM. Trimming removed 6 bases at V and 4 bases at J, with 13 bases between. CDR3 length: 14 amino acids. CDR3 in DNA: TGTGCCAGCAGCCTGCCGGGGGGAAATCAGCCCCAGCATTTT. As protein: CASSLPGGNQPQHF.

V usage is TRBV5-1 and J usage is TRBJ2-1, with 11 bases that match TRBD1. Germline assignment: CDR1 SGHRS and CDR2 YFSETQ. The CDR3 has 14 residues. After removal of 4 bases from V and 7 bases from J, the junction contained 4 bases not matched to a gene. The CDR3 protein is CASSLGDRGNEQFF. For the CDR3, the DNA is TGCGCCAGCAGCCTCGGGGACAGGGGGAATGAGCAGTTCTTC.

The count of this clone is one. One junction end does not reproduce the germline sequence, and a read error may be involved. This sequence joins TRBV7-7 and TRBJ2-2; D uncertain. Germline CDR1 is SSHAT and CDR2 is FNYEAQ (reference sequence). This CDR3 has 19 amino acids. CDR3: CASSLIPPGPAVNTGELFF. The DNA for the CDR3 is TGTGCTAGCAGCTTAATCCCCCCCGGACCGGCGGTTAACACCGGGGAGCTGTTTTTT.

The chain joins TRBV7-2 to TRBJ2-1; the match to TRBD1 covers 7 bases. Germline V gene sequence: CDR1 SGHTA, CDR2 FQGNSA. J was trimmed by 6 bases and V by 5 bases; bases with no gene match: 10. CDR3 length: 15 amino acids. This CDR3 is CASSPADRVLNEQFF. The CDR3 DNA follows: TGTGCCAGCAGCCCCGCCGACAGGGTCCTCAATGAGCAGTTCTTC.

The chain joins TRBV6-5 to TRBJ1-3, with no clear D. Germline V CDR1 and CDR2: MNHEY, SVGAGI. Between the trimmed V and J ends, which lost 4 bases and 0 bases, there was a span of 10 bases. The CDR3 extends over 15 amino acids. Here the CDR3 reads CASSLPGGSGNTIYF. CDR3 in DNA: TGTGCCAGCAGTTTACCCGGAGGCTCTGGAAACACCATATATTTT.

The gene calls are TRBV12-5 and TRBJ2-1, with TRBD2 identical over 11 bases. Per the germline V gene, CDR1 is LGHNT and CDR2 is FRNRAP. The CDR3 runs to 15 residues. With 1 base clipped from V and 8 bases from J, the junction kept 4 bases outside the gene matches. CDR3 sequence (DNA): TGTGCTAGTGGTTTGGAACTAGCGGGGGCCGATGAGCAGTTCTTC. As protein: CASGLELAGADEQFF.

The chain uses TRBV5-1 and TRBJ1-4; D is unclear. Germline lookup yields CDR1 SGHRS and CDR2 YFSETQ. Deletions cut 5 bases from V and 8 bases from J, with 13 bases between. The CDR3 loop spans 13 amino acids. The CDR3 sequence: CASRAAGDEKLFF. In DNA form, the CDR3 reads TGCGCCAGCAGGGCGGCAGGAGACGAAAAACTGTTTTTT.

This clone occurred a few times. The rearrangement links TRBV5-1 to TRBJ1-3; tentatively, D is TRBD1 (5 bases). CDR1 and CDR2 (germline): SGHRS, YFSETQ. The CDR3 has 15 amino acids. V was clipped by 4 bases and J by 4 bases, with 15 bases between them. The CDR3 DNA follows: TGCGCCAGCAGCAGGGGAGGGGTAGAAGGAAACACCATATATTTT. It translates to CASSRGGVEGNTIYF.

The chain carries TRBV6-5 and TRBJ2-7; maybe TRBD2 (6 bases). Trimming removed 2 bases at V and 0 bases at J, with 11 bases between. Germline lookup yields CDR1 MNHEY and CDR2 SVGAGI. CDR3 length: 15 amino acids. The CDR3, as DNA: TGTGCCAGCAGTTACCGGGACTTCAGCTCCTACGAGCAGTACTTC. Its protein is CASSYRDFSSYEQYF.

The chain couples TRBV7-2 to TRBJ2-1; D unresolved. Germline CDR1 reads SGHTA; CDR2 reads FQGNSA. V was pared by 2 bases and J by 6 bases, with 5 bases between. This CDR3 region has 12 residues. The DNA of the CDR3 is TGTGCCAGCAGCTTATGGCCCAATGAGCAGTTCTTC. This translates into CASSLWPNEQFF.

This clone was counted a single time. The chain uses TRBV5-6 and TRBJ2-2, with 11 bases aligning to TRBD1. The CDR3 contains 14 residues. Germline trimming cut 4 bases from V and 7 bases from J; bases unmatched to any gene: 3. From germline, CDR1 is SGHDT and CDR2 YYEEEE. CDR3 sequence: CASSGDRGVGELFF. The CDR3, as DNA: TGTGCCAGCAGCGGGGACAGGGGGGTCGGGGAGCTGTTTTTT.

This clone turned up a few times. The chain carries TRBV4-1 and TRBJ1-5; D is unresolved. V was shortened by 1 base and J by 1 base, with 8 bases between the two germline ends. The length of the CDR3 is 15 residues. Looked up from germline, CDR1 is MGHRA and CDR2 is YSYEKL. The CDR3 protein is CASSQVGTSNQPQHF. CDR3 in DNA: TGCGCCAGCAGCCAAGTAGGAACGAGCAATCAGCCCCAGCATTTT.

V and J are TRBV7-9 and TRBJ1-2, with D perhaps matching TRBD1 (6 bases). With 2 bases removed from V and 3 bases from J, the gap between germline ends came to 16 bases. Germline V lookup: CDR1 SEHNR, CDR2 FQNEAQ (reference sequence). The CDR3 spans 16 residues. In DNA form, the CDR3 reads TGTGCCAGCAGCTTAAGCAGGGGAAGGATGGACTATGGCTACACCTTC. Protein product: CASSLSRGRMDYGYTF.

CDR3 DNA sequence: TGTGCCTGGAGCCCATTAAGAGGGGGTGGCAATCAGCCCCAGCATTTT. Amino acid sequence: CAWSPLRGGGNQPQHF. The chain couples TRBV30 to TRBJ1-5; perhaps TRBD1 as D (6 bases). Germline CDR1 and CDR2: GTSNPN and SVGIG (reference sequence). This CDR3 has 16 amino acids. Trimming took off 3 bases at V and 2 bases at J, with 17 bases between the two ends.

This chain uses TRBV6-1 with TRBJ1-6; D might be TRBD1 (6 bases). The germline V gene encodes CDR1 MNHNS and CDR2 SASEGT. This CDR3 is 19 amino acids long. The V end was cut by 2 bases, the J end by 0 bases, with 17 bases between. CDR3 nucleotides: TGTGCCAGCAGTGAATCAGTCCCCGGACAGTTCTCCTATAATTCACCCCTCCACTTT. It specifies CASSESVPGQFSYNSPLHF.

The V gene is TRBV18, the J gene TRBJ2-7; tentatively, D is TRBD2 (6 bases). CDR1 is KGHSH, CDR2 LQKENI, per germline. Trimming cost V 3 bases and J 4 bases, with 25 bases left between them. The CDR3 length is 18 residues. The CDR3 is CASSPQAPFSGDAYEQYF. CDR3 sequence (DNA): TGTGCCAGCTCACCTCAGGCCCCCTTTTCGGGGGATGCGTACGAGCAGTACTTC.

The genes are TRBV10-3 and TRBJ2-5, with TRBD1 identical over 7 bases. V gave up 4 bases and J gave up 5 bases; unmatched junction bases: 4. The CDR3 is 13 amino acids. Germline V gives CDR1 ENHRY, CDR2 SYGVKD. The CDR3 here is CAISGDREETQYF. The DNA for the CDR3 is TGTGCCATCAGTGGAGACAGGGAGGAGACCCAGTACTTC.

This sequence joins TRBV5-1 and TRBJ1-3, with 7 bases fitting TRBD1. J was trimmed by 4 bases and V by 3 bases; bases with no gene match: 4. This CDR3 has 14 amino acids. Germline V lookup: CDR1 SGHRS, CDR2 YFSETQ. In DNA form, the CDR3 reads TGCGCCAGCAGCTCCGGGACAGAGGGAAACACCATATATTTT. Translated: CASSSGTEGNTIYF.

The chain combines TRBV18 with TRBJ2-1, with 9 bases identical to TRBD1. Germline values: CDR1 KGHSH, CDR2 LQKENI. Trimming at V came to 0 bases and at J to 5 bases, leaving 5 bases not matched to a gene. The CDR3 extends over 16 amino acids. The CDR3 loop reads CASSPPGQGMNNEQFF. The CDR3 bases are TGTGCCAGCTCACCACCGGGACAGGGTATGAACAATGAGCAGTTCTTC.

The V and J genes are TRBV15 and TRBJ1-1; possibly TRBD1 for D (5 bases). The V gene's germline CDR1 is LNHNV and CDR2 YYDKDF (reference sequence). Trimming pared 0 bases from V and 4 bases from J, leaving 15 bases between. The CDR3 sequence is 16 residues long. The CDR3 DNA reads as TGTGCCACCAGCAGAGATGGGTGGGGGGTATTCACTGAAGCTTTCTTT. As protein: CATSRDGWGVFTEAFF.